A single sample gave rise to the 3 T cell receptor beta chains below, sequenced in a study of blood T cell repertoires in COVID-19. Generated by immunoSEQ multiplex PCR, the TCRdb table keeps only in-frame clones and is missing some. The data contain 60,000 or so clones, around 87% of them seen just once; the ten biggest clones take up roughly a tenth. The sequencing sample was made of peripheral blood. These receptors originate from a human donor with acute or convalescent COVID-19. The donor label of this sample is uncertain.

This clone has more than one count but fewer than ten. The V and J genes are TRBV2 and TRBJ2-2; TRBD1 matches at 8 bases. The ends lost 6 bases at V and 2 bases at J; junction bases unmatched: 11. CDR3 length: 17 residues. Germline CDR1 reads SNHLY; CDR2 reads FYNNEI. CDR3 residues: CASRTLQGAINTGELFF. DNA of the CDR3: TGTGCCAGCAGGACATTGCAGGGGGCTATCAACACCGGGGAGCTGTTTTTT.

The rearrangement joins TRBV5-6 to TRBJ1-1, with 7 nucleotides matching TRBD1. CDR1 SGHDT and CDR2 YYEEEE come from the germline V gene. This CDR3 has 14 residues. Trimming at V came to 4 bases and at J to 7 bases, leaving 10 bases not matched to a gene. The CDR3 loop is CASSHTTGRGEAFF. CDR3 coding DNA: TGTGCCAGCAGCCACACGACAGGGCGTGGTGAAGCTTTCTTT.

The genes are TRBV19 and TRBJ1-2; 8 nucleotides agree with TRBD1. The CDR3 loop spans 13 amino acids. In germline, CDR1 is LNHDA, CDR2 SQIVND (reference sequence). The junction had 5 bases not matched to a gene; V was cut back by 7 bases and J by 4 bases. Here the CDR3 reads CASMTTGVYGYTF. The CDR3 nucleotides are TGTGCCAGTATGACGACAGGGGTCTATGGCTACACCTTC.